This T cell receptor (beta chain) was identified during a study of T-cell memory formation after mild COVID-19. About this clonotype: The antigen remains undetermined.

MiXCR, applied by TCRdb to the 5' RACE reads, yields one record per CDR3 protein. Of 250,000 to 350,000 distinct CDR3 sequences listed, 15% to 20% are singletons. Germline lookup yields CDR1 DFQATT and CDR2 SNEGSKA (reference sequence). The germline V and J ends were trimmed by 3 bases and 8 bases, with 10 bases remaining between them. This CDR3 has 12 amino acids. General study results and limits: CD4+ contracting clones lay mainly in CM and EM, CD8+ ones in EMRA. Second-wave clones peaking on day 37 lacked confirmed SARS-CoV-2 specificity. Some clones that responded turned up in pre-infection memory, which suggests that cross-reactive memory joined in.

The TCR was taken from a man aged 18 to 30 who had mild COVID-19 (a few samples of this study predate the infection). Cell type and time point are not known. Sequencing was performed on PBMCs or a T cell subset sorted from them (not recorded which). V usage is TRBV20-1 and J usage is TRBJ1-4; D uncertain. CDR3 sequence: CSASSTAEKLFF. In DNA form, the CDR3 reads TGCAGTGCTAGTTCGACGGCCGAAAAACTGTTTTTT.